Presented here are 12 T cell receptor beta chains from one specimen sequenced in a study of blood T cell repertoires in COVID-19. Measured with immunoSEQ multiplex PCR; TCRdb has only the in-frame clones, and not every one. This sample carries 200,000 or so clones, around four fifths of them seen once, and the ten largest clones take 5.1%. The specimen was peripheral blood. The receptors here all came from a woman aged 70-85 years with active or convalescent COVID-19.

This clone was recorded only once. The chain recombines TRBV6-6 with TRBJ2-4; 8 nucleotides agree with TRBD2. The germline V gene encodes CDR1 MNHNY and CDR2 SVGAGI (reference sequence). The CDR3 sequence is 15 residues long. The junction had 9 bases not matched to a gene; V was cut back by 4 bases and J by 7 bases. The CDR3 reads CASSSSGTSTNIQYF. CDR3 nucleotide sequence: TGTGCCAGCAGTTCCTCCGGGACTAGTACGAACATTCAGTACTTC.

The rearrangement uses TRBV28 and TRBJ1-1; 10 bases align to TRBD1. Germline values: CDR1 MDHEN, CDR2 SYDVKM. V shed 7 bases and J 8 bases; nucleotides not matched to a gene: 10. The CDR3 is 14 residues long. The CDR3 region is CASTRRQGAREAFF. The DNA of the CDR3 is TGTGCCAGCACCAGACGACAGGGGGCGCGAGAAGCTTTCTTT.

This clone has a handful of counts. The chain joins TRBV24-1 to TRBJ2-1; TRBD2 aligns across 7 bases. With V trimmed by 1 base and J by 10 bases, 3 bases remained unmatched. The germline gives CDR1 KGHDR, CDR2 SFDVKD. This CDR3 is built from 13 residues. DNA for the CDR3: TGTGCCACCAGTGATTTAGGGGAGGGCGAGCAGTTCTTC. Amino acids: CATSDLGEGEQFF.

This clone was detected once. The chain links TRBV29-1 to TRBJ1-2; tentatively, D is TRBD1 (5 bases). This CDR3 is built from 14 residues. Per germline, CDR1 SQVTM and CDR2 ANQGSEA. Trimming shortened V by 3 bases and J by 5 bases, and 16 bases separated the two germline ends. CDR3 loop: CSVDQDTQGYGYTF. The CDR3 nucleotides read TGCAGCGTTGACCAGGACACCCAAGGGTATGGCTACACCTTC.

The table lists this clone with a count of one. The V and J genes are TRBV15 and TRBJ2-7; a weak D match, TRBD1 (6 bases). The CDR3 is 15 amino acids. Trimming pared 1 base from V and 13 bases from J, leaving 23 bases between. CDR1 and CDR2 from the germline V gene are LNHNV and YYDKDF (reference sequence). The CDR3 here is CATSRGGQGTPGPYF. Here the CDR3 DNA reads TGTGCCACCAGCAGAGGGGGGCAGGGGACCCCGGGGCCATACTTC.

The chain combines TRBV6-5 with TRBJ2-5, with a weak D call TRBD2 (6 bases). The V end lost 6 bases, the J end lost 2 bases, and 10 bases lay between the germline ends. This CDR3 comprises 13 residues. Germline-derived CDR1 and CDR2 are MNHEY and SVGAGI. The CDR3: CASSVEGQETQYF. CDR3 DNA: TGTGCCAGCAGCGTGGAGGGTCAAGAGACCCAGTACTTC.

Concerning this clone itself: Within the sample, other DNA sequences also encode this same CDR3. The chain has TRBV29-1 and TRBJ2-5, with 8 bases lining up with TRBD1. With V trimmed by 6 bases and J by 2 bases, 2 bases remained unmatched. CDR1 SQVTM and CDR2 ANQGSEA come from the germline V gene. The CDR3 is made up of 12 amino acids. The CDR3 reads CSVGQGQETQYF. Here the CDR3 DNA reads TGCAGCGTCGGACAGGGACAAGAGACCCAGTACTTC. The full variable domain, in which reference TRBV29-1 and TRBJ2-5 provide the parts outside the CDR3, is SAVISQKPSRDICQRGTSLTIQCQVDSQVTMMFWYRQQPGQSLTLIATANQGSEATYESGFVIDKFPISRPNLTFSTLTVSNMSPEDSSIYLCSVGQGQETQYFGPGTRLLVL.

DNA for the CDR3: TGTGCCAGCAGCTACACTCGAGGTCATCTAATTGGGTACAGGCTGAACACTGAAGCTTTCTTT. It codes for CASSYTRGHLIGYRLNTEAFF. This chain uses TRBV13 with TRBJ1-1; a possible D gene is TRBD1 (5 bases). The V gene's germline CDR1 is PRHDT and CDR2 FYEKMQ (reference sequence). The CDR3 length is 21 residues. V was pared by 4 bases and J by 0 bases, with 30 bases between.

J is TRBJ1-1 and V is TRBV5-1, with a possible D match to TRBD1 (6 bases). The V and J ends lost 2 bases and 3 bases respectively, with 26 bases between them. Germline V CDR1 and CDR2: SGHRS, YFSETQ. The CDR3 consists of 19 residues. The CDR3 nucleotides are TGCGCCAGCAGCTTAACCCTTAACAGGGTTTTGGGGGTGGACACTGAAGCTTTCTTT. It is translated as CASSLTLNRVLGVDTEAFF.

The chain couples TRBV6-5 to TRBJ2-3; 7 bases map to TRBD2. Germline loops: CDR1 MNHEY, CDR2 SVGAGI. The CDR3 totals 15 residues. V was pared by 2 bases and J by 1 base, with 3 bases of the junction left unmatched. The CDR3 DNA sequence: TGTGCCAGCAGTTACGGGGGGGTGGGCACAGATACGCAGTATTTT. Its protein product is CASSYGGVGTDTQYF.

A remark on this clone: Distinct nucleotide sequences in the sample also encode this CDR3. This chain connects TRBV18 to TRBJ2-5; D may be TRBD2 (6 bases). V was trimmed by 2 bases and J by 5 bases, leaving 6 bases between them. The CDR3 extends over 12 amino acids. The germline CDR1 and CDR2 sequences are KGHSH and LQKENI. CDR3 residues: CASSPSGETQYF. CDR3 in DNA: TGTGCCAGCTCACCAAGCGGGGAGACCCAGTACTTC.

This clone was recorded a few times. CDR3 DNA: TGCGCCAGCAGTCCCGACAGGGTAGGGGGCTACACCTTC. This codes for CASSPDRVGGYTF. The chain is built from TRBV5-1 and TRBJ1-2, with 7 positions matching TRBD1. The V and J ends lost 5 bases and 8 bases, in that order; junction bases with no gene match: 9. CDR1 SGHRS and CDR2 YFSETQ come from the germline V gene. The CDR3 totals 13 residues. Using reference TRBV5-1 and TRBJ1-2 for the parts outside the CDR3, the full variable domain is KAGVTQTPRYLIKTRGQQVTLSCSPISGHRSVSWYQQTPGQGLQFLFEYFSETQRNKGNFPGRFSGRQFSNSRSEMNVSTLELGDSALYLCASSPDRVGGYTFGSGTRLTVV.